The 25 T cell receptor beta chains below all came from one sample that was sequenced in a study of shared clonotypes between healthy human individuals. The naive CD8 subset, CD45RO-negative cells positively selected for CCR7, excluded terminally differentiated effector memory CD45RA+ cells. Clones were sequenced by immunoSEQ multiplex PCR, and TCRdb holds only the in-frame ones, with some missing. This table has around 2.1 million clones, 90% to 95% appearing once. The sequenced material came from naive CD8+ T cells from PBMCs. Source of these receptors: a young man in good health. Some clones in this sample may be carry-over from other donors' samples.

The chain has TRBV27 and TRBJ1-5; possibly TRBD1 for D (6 bases). CDR1 is MNHEY, CDR2 SMNVEV, per germline (reference sequence). CDR3 length: 14 amino acids. The V and J ends lost 2 bases and 8 bases respectively, with 13 bases between them. The CDR3 sequence: CASSLRGGGKPQHF. The CDR3 DNA reads TGTGCCAGCAGTTTACGGGGGGGCGGTAAGCCCCAGCATTTT.

The chain links TRBV7-8 to TRBJ2-3; TRBD2 aligns across 8 bases. In germline, CDR1 is SGHVS, CDR2 FQNEAQ. This CDR3 is 13 amino acids long. V lost 5 bases and J lost 5; bases outside the gene matches: 3. The chain's CDR3 is CASSPGGVDTQYF. The CDR3 coding sequence is TGTGCCAGCAGCCCCGGGGGGGTAGATACGCAGTATTTT.

Comments on this clone: This sample also contains other DNA sequences that code for the same CDR3. V gene TRBV6-5 combines with J gene TRBJ2-7; TRBD2 might be the D (5 bases). This CDR3 is 14 amino acids long. The germline V and J ends were trimmed by 4 bases and 1 base, with 11 bases remaining between them. The germline V gene encodes CDR1 MNHEY and CDR2 SVGAGI. CDR3 residues: CASSLRGGSYEQYF. The CDR3, as DNA: TGTGCCAGCAGTTTACGGGGTGGATCCTACGAGCAGTACTTC.

This clone was counted once. The chain links TRBV29-1 to TRBJ2-7, with D perhaps assigned TRBD1 or TRBD2 (6 bases each). The CDR3 extends over 12 amino acids. Per the germline V gene, CDR1 is SQVTM and CDR2 is ANQGSEA. Trimming took off 4 bases at V and 2 bases at J, with 9 bases between the two ends. The CDR3 coding sequence is TGCAGCGTTGCAGGGGAGGCCTACGAGCAGTACTTC. The encoded protein is CSVAGEAYEQYF.

Of note for this clone: In the same sample, other DNA sequences code for this CDR3. The chain joins TRBV6-5 to TRBJ2-7; D not resolved. The germline V gene encodes CDR1 MNHEY and CDR2 SVGAGI. The CDR3 covers 13 residues. V was clipped by 0 bases and J by 1 base, with 4 bases between them. CDR3: CASSYSVSYEQYF. In nucleotides, the CDR3 is TGTGCCAGCAGTTACTCGGTATCCTACGAGCAGTACTTC.

The J gene is TRBJ1-1, the V gene TRBV6-1; D unclear. The CDR3 spans 15 residues. Trimming cost V 8 bases and J 3 bases, with 19 bases left between them. Germline assignment: CDR1 MNHNS and CDR2 SASEGT. The CDR3 sequence is CASPSGEVADTEAFF. Written as DNA, the CDR3 is TGTGCCAGCCCGAGCGGTGAGGTTGCCGACACTGAAGCTTTCTTT.

In regard to this clone: The sample has other DNA sequences that encode this CDR3 too. J is TRBJ2-3 and V is TRBV7-9; 14 nucleotides align to TRBD2. The CDR3 totals 16 residues. Losses at the gene ends were 4 bases for V and 3 bases for J; bases not matched to a gene: 3. Germline V gives CDR1 SEHNR, CDR2 FQNEAQ (reference sequence). CDR3 in DNA: TGTGCCAGCAGCTCGGGGACTAGCGGGAGAACAGATACGCAGTATTTT. Translating it yields CASSSGTSGRTDTQYF.

J is TRBJ2-5 and V is TRBV28; D gene unclear. CDR1 and CDR2 (germline): MDHEN, SYDVKM. The CDR3 consists of 15 residues. The V end lost 6 bases, the J end lost 2 bases, and 16 bases lay between the germline ends. The CDR3 loop is CASRDLEAVQETQYF. The CDR3 region has the DNA TGTGCCAGCAGGGACCTAGAGGCAGTTCAAGAGACCCAGTACTTC.

This chain joins TRBV28 and TRBJ2-7, with TRBD2 matching over 14 bases. CDR1 and CDR2 from the germline V gene are MDHEN and SYDVKM. The CDR3 totals 16 residues. The junction had 8 bases not matched to a gene; V was cut back by 5 bases and J by 5 bases. CDR3 coding DNA: TGTGCCAGCAGTATAGGGACTAGCGGGAGTCTCAACGAGCAGTACTTC. This sequence encodes CASSIGTSGSLNEQYF.

In the case of this clone: Other DNA sequences in the same sample also yield this CDR3. The rearrangement uses TRBV9 and TRBJ1-5; perhaps TRBD1 as D (6 bases). Looked up from germline, CDR1 is SGDLS and CDR2 is YYNGEE. The CDR3 has 15 amino acids. V was trimmed by 0 bases and J by 5 bases, leaving 12 bases between them. CDR3 residues: CASSVGGGRDQPQHF. For the CDR3, the DNA is TGTGCCAGCAGCGTAGGAGGGGGTCGCGATCAGCCCCAGCATTTT.

The V call is TRBV19, the J call TRBJ2-7, with 10 bases identical to TRBD1. The CDR3 sequence is 14 residues long. After removal of 8 bases from V and 4 bases from J, the junction contained 8 bases not matched to a gene. The germline V gene has CDR1 LNHDA and CDR2 SQIVND (reference sequence). CDR3 region: CASAGTGAQYEQYF. The CDR3 DNA is TGTGCCAGTGCCGGGACAGGGGCGCAATACGAGCAGTACTTC.

The rearrangement joins TRBV27 to TRBJ2-1; D is perhaps TRBD2 (7 bases). This CDR3 region has 18 residues. Trimming pared 4 bases from V and 8 bases from J, leaving 27 bases between. Germline CDR1 MNHEY, CDR2 SMNVEV (reference sequence). The CDR3 bases are TGTGCCAGCAGTTCCGGGGGGCGCTTGATGACTAGGTTTGATGAGCAGTTCTTC. The encoded protein is CASSSGGRLMTRFDEQFF.

The genes are TRBV15 and TRBJ2-7, with 9 positions matching TRBD1. Per the germline V gene, CDR1 is LNHNV and CDR2 is YYDKDF (reference sequence). The trim removed 4 bases at V and 2 bases at J, leaving 6 bases unmatched. The CDR3 loop spans 15 amino acids. The chain's CDR3 is CATSTNRGPAYEQYF. In DNA form, the CDR3 reads TGTGCCACCAGCACAAACAGGGGGCCGGCCTACGAGCAGTACTTC.

In its sample, this clone was seen once. J is TRBJ1-2 and V is TRBV18, with D tentatively TRBD1 (6 bases). The CDR3 sequence is 17 residues long. V was cut by 3 bases and J by 6 bases, with 23 bases left in between. The germline V gene encodes CDR1 KGHSH and CDR2 LQKENI. The CDR3 region is CASSPDRPVGGGHGYTF. DNA for the CDR3: TGTGCCAGCTCACCCGACCGCCCAGTCGGGGGCGGCCATGGCTACACCTTC.

The chain combines TRBV7-2 with TRBJ2-3; D not certain. Germline lookup yields CDR1 SGHTA and CDR2 FQGNSA. The V and J ends lost 1 base and 5 bases respectively, with 4 bases between them. The CDR3 spans 12 residues. The CDR3 sequence: CASSLGRDTQYF. The DNA for the CDR3 is TGTGCCAGCAGCTTAGGCAGAGATACGCAGTATTTT.

The chain carries TRBV19 and TRBJ1-1, with 8 bases that match TRBD1. V dropped 5 bases and J dropped 0; count of bases not matched to a gene: 5. Looked up from germline, CDR1 is LNHDA and CDR2 is SQIVND (reference sequence). The length of the CDR3 is 15 residues. CDR3 sequence: CASSPPGGLNTEAFF. CDR3 bases: TGTGCCAGTAGTCCGCCAGGGGGCCTGAACACTGAAGCTTTCTTT.

The chain combines TRBV27 with TRBJ2-7; 10 nucleotides agree with TRBD1. J was trimmed by 3 bases and V by 5 bases; bases with no gene match: 7. The CDR3 is 15 amino acids. Germline V gene sequence: CDR1 MNHEY, CDR2 SMNVEV (reference sequence). Written as DNA, the CDR3 is TGTGCCAGCAGTGTCGGGACAGGGGTACGCTACGAGCAGTACTTC. This codes for CASSVGTGVRYEQYF.

J is TRBJ2-7 and V is TRBV27; 8 bases agree with TRBD2. CDR1 is MNHEY, CDR2 SMNVEV, per germline (reference sequence). The CDR3 has 15 residues. V trimming: 3 bases; J trimming: 3 bases; junction bases outside the gene matches: 7. CDR3 nucleotides: TGTGCCAGCAGTTTTGTGGCGGGAGGCGACTACGAGCAGTACTTC. It encodes CASSFVAGGDYEQYF.

The chain is built from TRBV6-5 and TRBJ2-1; 8 bases are shared with TRBD2. CDR1 and CDR2 from the germline V gene are MNHEY and SVGAGI. This CDR3 spans 14 amino acids. V dropped 6 bases and J dropped 4; count of bases not matched to a gene: 5. As DNA, the CDR3 is TGTGCCAGCAGCACGGGACTAGGATACAATGAGCAGTTCTTC. Amino acids: CASSTGLGYNEQFF.

The chain joins TRBV13 to TRBJ2-1; 7 bases agree with TRBD2. Germline V gene sequence: CDR1 PRHDT, CDR2 FYEKMQ (reference sequence). CDR3 length: 13 residues. V dropped 4 bases and J dropped 9; count of bases not matched to a gene: 6. CDR3 sequence reads: CASSSGGKGEQFF. CDR3 in DNA: TGTGCCAGCAGCTCGGGGGGTAAAGGTGAGCAGTTCTTC. Complete variable domain (other parts from reference TRBV13 and TRBJ2-1): AAGVIQSPRHLIKEKRETATLKCYPIPRHDTVYWYQQGPGQDPQFLISFYEKMQSDKGSIPDRFSAQQFSDYHSELNMSSLELGDSALYFCASSSGGKGEQFFGPGTRLTVL.

The CDR3 coding sequence is TGTGCCAGCAGCTTAGTCTTCCTAGCGGGAAGTGAGCAGTTCTTC. The encoded protein is CASSLVFLAGSEQFF. The chain is built from TRBV7-6 and TRBJ2-1; 9 bases are a match to TRBD2. J lost 9 bases, V lost 1 base, and 7 bases had no gene match. Germline V lookup: CDR1 SGHVS, CDR2 FNYEAQ. This CDR3 contains 15 residues.

This chain links TRBV19 with TRBJ2-2, with D tentatively TRBD1 or TRBD2 (7 bases each). The CDR3 spans 15 residues. Trimming took 4 bases from V and 0 from J, leaving 9 bases between them. Germline values: CDR1 LNHDA, CDR2 SQIVND (reference sequence). CDR3 DNA: TGTGCCAGTAGTACAGGGGGGGCGAACACCGGGGAGCTGTTTTTT. Protein sequence: CASSTGGANTGELFF.

The V and J genes are TRBV29-1 and TRBJ2-1, with 8 positions matching TRBD2. J lost 4 bases, V lost 0 bases, and 5 bases had no gene match. Per germline, CDR1 SQVTM and CDR2 ANQGSEA. The CDR3 spans 15 residues. CDR3 sequence reads: CSVEDPSGRYNEQFF. The CDR3 bases are TGCAGCGTTGAAGACCCCAGCGGGAGATACAATGAGCAGTTCTTC.

This chain connects TRBV5-6 to TRBJ2-7, with D perhaps matching TRBD2 (5 bases). Germline loops: CDR1 SGHDT, CDR2 YYEEEE. This CDR3 has 14 amino acids. V was clipped by 4 bases and J by 7 bases, with 18 bases between them. The CDR3 DNA reads as TGTGCCAGCAGCACCCTTCCGAGGGCCGGGGAGCAGTACTTC. Its translation is CASSTLPRAGEQYF.

The chain has TRBV30 and TRBJ2-1; the match to TRBD2 covers 8 bases. The CDR3 has 11 residues. V dropped 5 bases and J dropped 9; count of bases not matched to a gene: 3. Germline-derived CDR1 and CDR2 are GTSNPN and SVGIG (reference sequence). In DNA form, the CDR3 reads TGTGCCTGGGACGGGGGGGTTGAGCAGTTCTTC. Amino acid sequence: CAWDGGVEQFF.